This entry concerns a single T cell receptor beta chain. This clone was picked up a small number of times. Its antigen specificity is not known. Base qualities are not recorded, but no much larger clone differs from it by a single base. Participants in the prospective study were enrolled through a virtual design, were aged about 18 to 90 years, and lived in roughly 24 United States geographic areas. In the prospective study, cohorts were assigned on the basis of participant-reported clinical history obtained from a screening survey and a study questionnaire. ImmuneRACE Cohort 3 recovered participants were defined by two consecutive negative NP/OP PCR tests, healthcare professional clearance, or symptom resolution. In the prospective study, mobile phlebotomists collected whole blood, serum and a nasopharyngeal or oropharyngeal swab from each participant. Prospective study participants could optionally give additional blood draws and questionnaires over a roughly 2-month period. Blood samples from the prospective study were shipped frozen or at room temperature prior to DNA extraction.

The data stem from a study of blood T cell repertoires in COVID-19 (TCRdb year 2020). Study-wide context: Collaborator samples came from the United States, Italy and Spain and covered acute and convalescent phases of COVID-19. The prospective study material was composed of cDNA or gDNA derived from T cells, B-cell-depleted T cells, or PBMCs. The dataset comprised deeply sampled blood TCRbeta repertoires from subjects exposed to, actively infected with, or recovered from COVID-19. The repertoires were made available in a free public database intended to serve as a resource for research on the immune response to SARS-CoV-2. The samples were drawn from two sources: the first 160 participants of the ongoing ImmuneRACE study, and 1,254 subjects contributed by 6 global collaborators. Sample metadata almost always included a de-identified subject ID, COVID-19 status, age in years and sex. HLA class I and class II types, where available, came from metadata supplied by the sample provider rather than from assay-based typing.

Cut back by 5 bases and 7 bases, the V and J ends lie 15 bases apart. According to the germline V gene (reference sequence), CDR1 reads MNHEY and CDR2 reads SMNVEV. The CDR3 starts with the cysteine, ends with the phenylalanine, and has 14 residues. Only the CDR3 DNA is retained, 42 bases long and in frame from the first base. TCRbeta CDR3 regions were amplified from genomic DNA by means of the immunoSEQ Assay, a bias-controlled multiplex PCR. In the paper's pipeline: The number of nucleated cells in each sample was estimated from the amplification of reference gene primers within the assay. To quantify the absolute abundance of each unique TCRbeta CDR3 rearrangement, sequence reads were collapsed and filtered. For each sample, productive Simpson clonality was calculated as the square root of Simpson's diversity index over productive rearrangements. TCRdb obtained this table from immuneACCESS and retained in-frame rearrangements with V and J assigned. These tables miss some clones; where compared with another copy, unresolved V genes account for less than half of the shortfall, and the remainder is unexplained. V, J and clone size derive from that table, while D and trimming were established from the DNA sequence. The sample table holds around 290,000 clones, of which roughly 86% were seen once. Approximately 2.6% of the sample is held by the ten biggest clonotypes.

Study-wide findings and limitations: The quantity of clinical and demographic metadata differed by source and by participant and was supplied without curation.

This clonotype was obtained from a woman aged 18 to 35 who had recovered from COVID-19. The sample comprised PBMCs or T cells enriched from blood (not recorded which). The sequence is built from TRBV27 and TRBJ2-1; no D gene can be assigned with confidence. The CDR3 region has the sequence CASSVGVGRNEQFF. The bases read TGTGCCAGCAGTGTGGGCGTCGGTAGGAATGAGCAGTTCTTC.